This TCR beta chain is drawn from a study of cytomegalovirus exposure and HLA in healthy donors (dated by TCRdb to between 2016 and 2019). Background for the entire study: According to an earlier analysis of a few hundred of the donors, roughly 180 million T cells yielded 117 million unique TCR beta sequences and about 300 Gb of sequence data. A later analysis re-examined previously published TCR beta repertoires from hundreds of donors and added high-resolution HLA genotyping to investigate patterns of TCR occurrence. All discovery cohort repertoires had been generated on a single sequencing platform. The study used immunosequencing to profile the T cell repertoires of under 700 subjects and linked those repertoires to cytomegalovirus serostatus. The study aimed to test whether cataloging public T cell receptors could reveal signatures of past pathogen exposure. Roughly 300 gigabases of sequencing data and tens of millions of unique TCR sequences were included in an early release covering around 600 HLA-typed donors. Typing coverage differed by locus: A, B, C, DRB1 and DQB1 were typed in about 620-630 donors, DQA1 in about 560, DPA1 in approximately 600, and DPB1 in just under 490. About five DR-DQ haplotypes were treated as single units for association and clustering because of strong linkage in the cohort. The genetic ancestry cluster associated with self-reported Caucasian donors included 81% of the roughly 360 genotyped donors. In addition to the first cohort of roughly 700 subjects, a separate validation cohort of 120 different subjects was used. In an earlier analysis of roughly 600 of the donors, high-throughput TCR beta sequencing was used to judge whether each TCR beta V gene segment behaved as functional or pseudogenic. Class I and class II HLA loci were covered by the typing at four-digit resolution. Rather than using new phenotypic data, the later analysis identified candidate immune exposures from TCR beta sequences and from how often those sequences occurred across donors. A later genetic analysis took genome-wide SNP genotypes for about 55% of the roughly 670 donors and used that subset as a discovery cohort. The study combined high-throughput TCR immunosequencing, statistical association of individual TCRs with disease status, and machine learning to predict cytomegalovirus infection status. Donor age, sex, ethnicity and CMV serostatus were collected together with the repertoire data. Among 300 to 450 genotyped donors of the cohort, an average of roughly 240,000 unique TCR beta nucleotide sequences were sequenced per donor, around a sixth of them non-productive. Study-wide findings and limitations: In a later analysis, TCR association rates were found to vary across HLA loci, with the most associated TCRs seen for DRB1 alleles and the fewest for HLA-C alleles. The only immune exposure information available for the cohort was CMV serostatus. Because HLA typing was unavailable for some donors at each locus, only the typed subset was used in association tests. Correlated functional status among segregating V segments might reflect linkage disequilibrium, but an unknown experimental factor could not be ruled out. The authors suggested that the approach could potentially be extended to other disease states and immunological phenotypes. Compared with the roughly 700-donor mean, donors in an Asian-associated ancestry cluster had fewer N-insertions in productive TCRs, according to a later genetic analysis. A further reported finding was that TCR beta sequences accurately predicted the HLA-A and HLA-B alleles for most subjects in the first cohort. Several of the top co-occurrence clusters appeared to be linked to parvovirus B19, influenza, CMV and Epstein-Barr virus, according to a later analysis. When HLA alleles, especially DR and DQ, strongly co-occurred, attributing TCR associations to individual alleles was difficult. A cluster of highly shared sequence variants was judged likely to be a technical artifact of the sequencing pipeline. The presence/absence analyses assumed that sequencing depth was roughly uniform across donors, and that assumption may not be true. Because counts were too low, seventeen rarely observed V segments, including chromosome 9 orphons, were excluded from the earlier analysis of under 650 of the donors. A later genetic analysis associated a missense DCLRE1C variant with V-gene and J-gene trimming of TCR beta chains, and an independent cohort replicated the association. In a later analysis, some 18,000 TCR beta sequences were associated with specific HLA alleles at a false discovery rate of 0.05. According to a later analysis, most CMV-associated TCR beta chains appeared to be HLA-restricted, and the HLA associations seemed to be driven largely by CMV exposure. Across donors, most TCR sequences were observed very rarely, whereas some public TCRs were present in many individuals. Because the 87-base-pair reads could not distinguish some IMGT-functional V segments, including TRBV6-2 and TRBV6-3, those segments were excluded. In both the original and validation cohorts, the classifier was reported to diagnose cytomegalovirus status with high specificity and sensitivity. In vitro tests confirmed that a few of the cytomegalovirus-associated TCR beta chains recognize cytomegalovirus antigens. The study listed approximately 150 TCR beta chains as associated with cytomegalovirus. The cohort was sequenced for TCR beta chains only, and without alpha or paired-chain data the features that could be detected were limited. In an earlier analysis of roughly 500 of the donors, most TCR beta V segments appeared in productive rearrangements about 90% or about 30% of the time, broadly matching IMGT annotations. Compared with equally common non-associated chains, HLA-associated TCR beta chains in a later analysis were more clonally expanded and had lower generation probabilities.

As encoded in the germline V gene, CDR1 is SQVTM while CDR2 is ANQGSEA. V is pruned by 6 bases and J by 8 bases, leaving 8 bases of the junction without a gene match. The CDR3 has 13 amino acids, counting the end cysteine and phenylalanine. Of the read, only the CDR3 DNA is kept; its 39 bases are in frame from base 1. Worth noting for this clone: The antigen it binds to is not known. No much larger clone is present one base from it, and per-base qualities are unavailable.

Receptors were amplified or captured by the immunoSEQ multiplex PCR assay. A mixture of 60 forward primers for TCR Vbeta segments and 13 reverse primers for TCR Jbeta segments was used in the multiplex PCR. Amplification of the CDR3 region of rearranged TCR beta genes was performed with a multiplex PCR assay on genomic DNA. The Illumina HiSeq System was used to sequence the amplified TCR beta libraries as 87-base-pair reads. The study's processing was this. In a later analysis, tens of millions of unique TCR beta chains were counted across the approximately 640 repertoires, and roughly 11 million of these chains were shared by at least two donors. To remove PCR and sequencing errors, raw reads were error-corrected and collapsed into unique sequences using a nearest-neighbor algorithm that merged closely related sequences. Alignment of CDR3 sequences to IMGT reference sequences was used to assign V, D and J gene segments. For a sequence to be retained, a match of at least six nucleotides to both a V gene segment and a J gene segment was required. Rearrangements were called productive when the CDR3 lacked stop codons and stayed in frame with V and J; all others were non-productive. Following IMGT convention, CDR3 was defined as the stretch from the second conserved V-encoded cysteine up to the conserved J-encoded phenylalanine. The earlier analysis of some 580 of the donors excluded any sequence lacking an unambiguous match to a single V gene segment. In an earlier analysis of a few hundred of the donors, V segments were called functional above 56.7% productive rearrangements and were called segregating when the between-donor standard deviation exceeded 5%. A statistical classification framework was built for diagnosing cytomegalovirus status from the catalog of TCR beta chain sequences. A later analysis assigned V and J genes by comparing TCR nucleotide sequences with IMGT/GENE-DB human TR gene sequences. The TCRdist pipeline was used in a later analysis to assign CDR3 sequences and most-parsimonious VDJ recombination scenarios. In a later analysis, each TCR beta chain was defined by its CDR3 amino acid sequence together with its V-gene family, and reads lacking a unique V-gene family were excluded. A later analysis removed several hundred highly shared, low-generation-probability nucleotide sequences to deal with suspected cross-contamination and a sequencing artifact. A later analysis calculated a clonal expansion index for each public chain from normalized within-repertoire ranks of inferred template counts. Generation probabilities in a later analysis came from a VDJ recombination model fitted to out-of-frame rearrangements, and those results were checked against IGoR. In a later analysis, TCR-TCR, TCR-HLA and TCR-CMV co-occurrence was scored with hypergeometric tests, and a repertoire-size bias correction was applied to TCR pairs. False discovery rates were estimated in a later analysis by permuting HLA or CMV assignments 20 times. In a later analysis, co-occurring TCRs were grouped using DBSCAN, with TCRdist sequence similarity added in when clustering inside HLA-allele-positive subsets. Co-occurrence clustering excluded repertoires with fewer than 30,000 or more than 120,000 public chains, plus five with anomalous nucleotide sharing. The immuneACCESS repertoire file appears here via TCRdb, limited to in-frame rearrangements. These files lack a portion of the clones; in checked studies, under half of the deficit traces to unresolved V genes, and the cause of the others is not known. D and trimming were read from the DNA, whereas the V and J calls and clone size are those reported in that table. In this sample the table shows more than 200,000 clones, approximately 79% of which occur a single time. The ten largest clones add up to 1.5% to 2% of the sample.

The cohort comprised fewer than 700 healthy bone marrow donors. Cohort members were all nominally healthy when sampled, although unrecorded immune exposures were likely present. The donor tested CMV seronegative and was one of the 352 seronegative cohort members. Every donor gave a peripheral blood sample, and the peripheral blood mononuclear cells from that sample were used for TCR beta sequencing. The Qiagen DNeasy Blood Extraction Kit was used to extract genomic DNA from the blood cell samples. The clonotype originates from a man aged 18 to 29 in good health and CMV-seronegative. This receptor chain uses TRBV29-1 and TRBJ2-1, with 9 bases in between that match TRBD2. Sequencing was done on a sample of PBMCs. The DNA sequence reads TGCAGCGTGGGGGCGGGGGGGCCGGATGAGCAGTTCTTC. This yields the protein CSVGAGGPDEQFF.